Listed here is a single T cell receptor (beta chain). Its antigen is not known. The V gene lost 4 bases and the J gene lost 0 bases, with 10 bases spanning the gap. CDR1 is SGHRS and CDR2 is YFSETQ in the germline V gene. This CDR3 spans 14 amino acids. Carried by the TCR beta cDNA libraries were unique molecular identifiers. TCRdb reprocessed the PCR reads with MiXCR, giving one entry per CDR3 protein. The data contain 450,000 to 700,000 distinct CDR3 sequences, roughly 47% of them seen just once; the ten biggest clones take up 1.7%. This sample was included in a study of post-analysis software for immune sequencing data. At the level of the study: Relapsing-remitting, secondary progressive and progressive-relapsing multiple sclerosis were all included among the disease courses. Study results and limitations: In patients, about five TRBV segments were more frequent than in controls, with TRBV5-6, TRBV5-1 and TRBV20-1 among them.

The chain is built from TRBV5-1 and TRBJ1-1; TRBD1 is a possible D gene (5 bases). Sequencing input: blood. This TCR came from a girl between 10 and 17 years old with multiple sclerosis. The CDR3 loop reads CASSVQVMNTEAFF. The CDR3 bases are TGCGCCAGCAGCGTACAGGTCATGAACACTGAAGCTTTCTTT.